These 24 T cell receptor beta chains were sequenced from one sample in a study of T cells in Graves' hyperthyroidism and ophthalmopathy. RNA transcripts yielded amplified TCR beta CDR3 regions. First-round RT-PCR of the TCR CDR3 relied on the HTBI primer set. Each CDR3 protein is one row after TCRdb ran MiXCR on the multiplex PCR reads. The sample lists a few hundred thousand distinct CDR3 sequences, about a sixth occurring once. Sequenced: blood. The receptors shown here come from a woman between 35 and 50 years old with Graves' ophthalmopathy.

The CDR3 reads CASSRGGRRSDEQYF. The CDR3 DNA reads as TGCGCCAGCAGCCGGGGGGGGAGAAGGTCGGACGAGCAGTACTTC. The chain carries TRBV5-1 and TRBJ2-7; 8 nucleotides line up with TRBD2. Germline lookup yields CDR1 SGHRS and CDR2 YFSETQ. The CDR3 totals 15 residues. The J segment lost 5 bases and the V segment lost 4 bases, leaving 11 bases of the junction unmatched. The full variable domain, its missing parts supplied by reference TRBV5-1 and TRBJ2-7, is KAGVTQTPRYLIKTRGQQVTLSCSPISGHRSVSWYQQTPGQGLQFLFEYFSETQRNKGNFPGRFSGRQFSNSRSEMNVSTLELGDSALYLCASSRGGRRSDEQYFGPGTRLTVT.

The gene calls are TRBV18 and TRBJ2-2, with D possibly matching TRBD1 (5 bases). Looked up from germline, CDR1 is KGHSH and CDR2 is LQKENI. This CDR3 has 16 residues. Between the trimmed V and J ends, which lost 6 bases and 5 bases, there was a span of 19 bases. CDR3 DNA sequence: TGTGCCAGCTCGCGGACATCCCCAACCATTACCGGGGAGCTGTTTTTT. Translating gives CASSRTSPTITGELFF.

This clonotype was picked up many times. The gene calls are TRBV20-1 and TRBJ2-3; 9 bases are a match to TRBD2. J gave up 4 bases and V 6 bases, and 14 bases lay outside the gene matches. This CDR3 has 16 residues. Per the germline V gene, CDR1 is DFQATT and CDR2 is SNEGSKA (reference sequence). CDR3 sequence reads: CSARAGGAPGADTQYF. CDR3 nucleotides: TGCAGTGCGCGGGCGGGAGGGGCCCCCGGGGCAGATACGCAGTATTTT.

This sequence joins TRBV10-3 and TRBJ2-5; the match to TRBD2 covers 14 bases. Losses at the gene ends were 6 bases for V and 5 bases for J; bases not matched to a gene: 17. The germline V gene encodes CDR1 ENHRY and CDR2 SYGVKD. CDR3 length equals 19 residues. The CDR3 loop is CAISYQNIGLAGGRETQYF. The DNA of the CDR3 is TGTGCCATCAGCTACCAAAACATCGGACTAGCGGGGGGCAGGGAGACCCAGTACTTC.

This clonotype has more than one count but fewer than ten. Sequence at one end of the junction differs from germline and may be a read error. The chain combines TRBV5-1 with TRBJ2-5; 8 bases line up with TRBD2. The CDR3 has 13 amino acids. The germline V gene encodes CDR1 SGHRS and CDR2 YFSETQ. The CDR3 loop reads CASTLAGQETQYF. As DNA, the CDR3 is TGCGCAAGCACGTTAGCGGGACAAGAGACCCAGTACTTC.

This clonotype showed up many times. This chain uses TRBV5-1 with TRBJ2-1, with TRBD2 as a possible D gene (7 bases). V lost 4 bases to trimming and J lost 8 bases, with 22 bases between them. The CDR3 has 16 residues. Germline assignment: CDR1 SGHRS and CDR2 YFSETQ. The CDR3 DNA reads TGCGCCAGCAGCGTGACCTTGGGAGGGGGATTCGATGAGCAGTTCTTC. Translating it yields CASSVTLGGGFDEQFF.

This clonotype has a handful of counts. The chain is built from TRBV28 and TRBJ1-2; 7 positions agree with TRBD1. Trimming cost V 10 bases and J 6 bases; bases outside gene matches: 11. CDR1 is MDHEN, CDR2 SYDVKM, per germline. CDR3 length: 13 residues. CDR3 DNA: TGTGCCACCCGTCTCGACAGGGCCCATGGCTACACCTTC. This gives the protein CATRLDRAHGYTF.

This clonotype was observed many times. The J gene is TRBJ1-2, the V gene TRBV2; TRBD1 aligns across 11 bases. CDR1 and CDR2 from the germline V gene are SNHLY and FYNNEI. J was trimmed by 8 bases and V by 5 bases; bases with no gene match: 7. The CDR3 is 14 amino acids. As DNA, the CDR3 is TGTGCCAGCAGTCCGGGACAGGGGGTTCGCGGCTACACCTTC. It codes for CASSPGQGVRGYTF.

This clonotype was recorded at least ten times. This sequence joins TRBV20-1 and TRBJ1-2; 7 positions agree with TRBD1. The junction had 15 bases not matched to a gene; V was cut back by 4 bases and J by 7 bases. CDR1 and CDR2 (germline): DFQATT, SNEGSKA (reference sequence). The CDR3 runs 15 residues. Written as DNA, the CDR3 is TGCAGTGCTACGCTCCCCGGCAGGGGGAGATTTGGCTACACCTTC. Encoded protein: CSATLPGRGRFGYTF.

In its sample, this clonotype was seen many times. The chain links TRBV20-1 to TRBJ2-7; 12 bases agree with TRBD2. The V gene's germline CDR1 is DFQATT and CDR2 SNEGSKA (reference sequence). CDR3 length: 15 amino acids. With 4 bases clipped from V and 0 bases from J, the junction kept 4 bases outside the gene matches. CDR3 DNA sequence: TGCAGTGCTATGCGGACTAGCGGGATCTCCTACGAGCAGTACTTC. As protein: CSAMRTSGISYEQYF.

The CDR3 is CASSLSSAGGGTGELFF. The CDR3, as DNA: TGCGCCAGCAGCTTGAGTTCGGCGGGAGGAGGCACCGGGGAGCTGTTTTTT. J is TRBJ2-2 and V is TRBV5-1; 8 bases are a match to TRBD2. This CDR3 has 17 amino acids. CDR1 and CDR2 (germline): SGHRS, YFSETQ. Trimming cost V 1 base and J 4 bases; bases outside gene matches: 9.

Many counts were recorded for this clonotype. This chain joins TRBV20-1 and TRBJ1-4; D uncertain. The V gene lost 3 bases and the J gene lost 8 bases, with 13 bases spanning the gap. The CDR3 covers 13 residues. Germline CDR1 reads DFQATT; CDR2 reads SNEGSKA (reference sequence). The CDR3 region is CSASKPLEEKLFF. CDR3 coding DNA: TGCAGTGCTAGCAAACCCCTGGAGGAAAAACTGTTTTTT.

This clonotype was seen a few times. This rearrangement joins TRBV7-9 to TRBJ2-5, with a weak D call TRBD1 (6 bases). The V and J ends lost 3 bases and 3 bases respectively, with 8 bases between them. This CDR3 region has 13 residues. CDR1 SEHNR and CDR2 FQNEAQ come from the germline V gene (reference sequence). The CDR3 sequence is CASSFRTEETQYF. For the CDR3, the DNA is TGTGCCAGCAGCTTTAGGACAGAAGAGACCCAGTACTTC.

This clonotype occurred a few times. Here the CDR3 reads CASSELPGGFGGELFF. DNA of the CDR3: TGCGCCAGCAGTGAGCTACCGGGGGGATTTGGCGGGGAGCTGTTTTTT. The rearrangement links TRBV10-2 to TRBJ2-2, with 7 bases that match TRBD2. The germline V gene has CDR1 WSHSY and CDR2 SAAADI. Germline trimming cut 2 bases from V and 7 bases from J; bases unmatched to any gene: 10. The CDR3 spans 16 residues.

This clonotype was counted many times. V is TRBV11-2 and J is TRBJ2-7; D possibly corresponds to TRBD2 (6 bases). The CDR3 contains 13 residues. With 4 bases removed from V and 2 bases from J, the gap between germline ends came to 9 bases. Looked up from germline, CDR1 is SGHAT and CDR2 is FQNNGV. This CDR3 reads CASSWGLTYEQYF. The CDR3, as DNA: TGTGCCAGCAGCTGGGGACTCACCTACGAGCAGTACTTC.

The sample holds many counts of this clonotype. The V gene is TRBV20-1, the J gene TRBJ2-2; possible D gene TRBD1, 5 bases. V shed 3 bases and J shed 1 base, with 15 bases lying between them. In germline, CDR1 is DFQATT, CDR2 SNEGSKA (reference sequence). There are 16 residues in the CDR3. CDR3 sequence reads: CSASSDTGWNTGELFF. The DNA for the CDR3 is TGCAGTGCTAGCTCCGACACAGGATGGAACACCGGGGAGCTGTTTTTT.

The chain has TRBV20-1 and TRBJ1-2, with 8 bases fitting TRBD1. V dropped 2 bases and J dropped 5; count of bases not matched to a gene: 7. CDR3 length equals 14 residues. The germline V gene has CDR1 DFQATT and CDR2 SNEGSKA (reference sequence). CDR3 loop: CSARNPGQAYGYTF. Written as DNA, the CDR3 is TGCAGTGCTAGAAATCCGGGACAGGCTTATGGCTACACCTTC.

The V and J genes are TRBV5-8 and TRBJ2-2, with TRBD1 identical over 8 bases. The CDR3 is 16 amino acids. From germline, CDR1 is SGHTS and CDR2 YDEGEE. J lost 5 bases, V lost 0 bases, and 6 bases had no gene match. This chain's CDR3 is CASSLGDRGVTGELFF. Here the CDR3 DNA reads TGTGCCAGCAGCTTGGGCGACAGGGGTGTAACCGGGGAGCTGTTTTTT.

In this sample, this clonotype turned up once. The chain is built from TRBV9 and TRBJ1-2; TRBD1 might be the D (5 bases). CDR3 length: 16 amino acids. Looked up from germline, CDR1 is SGDLS and CDR2 is YYNGEE. The V gene lost 2 bases and the J gene lost 8 bases, with 22 bases spanning the gap. For the CDR3, the DNA is TGTGCCAGCAGCGTGGCCGCGGAGGGGACGCCCGCCGGCTACACCTTC. Encoded protein: CASSVAAEGTPAGYTF.

In its sample, this clonotype was seen many times. The chain uses TRBV12-3 or TRBV12-4 and TRBJ2-5, with unresolved D. The CDR3 totals 12 residues. V was cut by 6 bases and J by 5 bases, with 10 bases left in between. The CDR3 protein is CASSESGETQYF. The CDR3 region has the DNA TGTGCCAGCAGCGAATCTGGCGAGACCCAGTACTTC.

The rearrangement uses TRBV6-5 and TRBJ1-4, with 9 bases lining up with TRBD1. The trim removed 2 bases at V and 3 bases at J, leaving 4 bases unmatched. CDR1 and CDR2 from the germline V gene are MNHEY and SVGAGI. CDR3 length: 16 residues. CDR3 protein: CASSYGTGRANEKLFF. CDR3 DNA sequence: TGTGCCAGCAGTTACGGGACAGGGCGGGCTAATGAAAAACTGTTTTTT.

This clonotype was observed many times. The genes are TRBV2 and TRBJ2-1; 7 bases map to TRBD2. With V trimmed by 1 base and J by 13 bases, 10 bases remained unmatched. Per the germline V gene, CDR1 is SNHLY and CDR2 is FYNNEI. There are 14 residues in the CDR3. The CDR3 sequence: CASSEGPGGGIQFF. The CDR3 nucleotides are TGTGCCAGCAGTGAAGGGCCGGGGGGAGGGATACAGTTCTTC.

V is TRBV9 and J is TRBJ2-5; possible D gene TRBD2, 7 bases. The germline gives CDR1 SGDLS, CDR2 YYNGEE. V was pared by 3 bases and J by 5 bases, with 14 bases between. This CDR3 region has 14 residues. The CDR3 region is CASSGEGVGETQYF. For the CDR3, the DNA is TGTGCCAGCAGCGGGGAGGGGGTCGGGGAGACCCAGTACTTC.

This clonotype was picked up many times. This chain links TRBV20-1 with TRBJ1-6, with D perhaps matching TRBD1 (5 bases). V was shortened by 6 bases and J by 7 bases, with 16 bases between the two germline ends. Germline V gene data show CDR1 as DFQATT and CDR2 as SNEGSKA (reference sequence). The CDR3 runs 14 residues. CDR3 in amino acids: CSATPGTVNSPLHF. CDR3 DNA: TGCAGTGCAACCCCCGGGACGGTCAATTCACCCCTCCACTTT.